Detailed here is one T cell receptor (beta chain). The antigen remains undetermined. Per germline, CDR1 SGHRS and CDR2 YFSETQ. Trimming removed 5 bases from V and 4 bases from J; junction bases left unmatched: 8. The CDR3 consists of 15 residues. These data are taken from a study of identical twins. The study's findings and limits: Abundant cord blood beta clonotypes carried fewer insertions; memory repertoires showed none.

Template switching introduced a universal primer site, and the cDNA bore unique molecular identifiers. Via MiXCR, TCRdb re-called the 5' RACE reads, giving one row per CDR3 protein. The profile covers some 500,000 distinct CDR3 sequences, with roughly a fifth appearing a single time and approximately 0.95% taken by the ten largest. The data also belong to a second study, concerning T cells expressing NK-cell markers. That paper notes: HCMV seropositivity characterized most of the eight sequenced donors, and seronegativity one.

The chain recombines TRBV5-1 with TRBJ1-4, with 7 bases fitting TRBD1. The sample taken for sequencing was CD4+ T cells sorted from blood. This TCR came from a woman aged 18-29 years in good health. DNA for the CDR3: TGCGCCAGCAGGATAACAGGGGTTCTTAATGAAAAACTGTTTTTT. As protein: CASRITGVLNEKLFF.